The clone carrying this T cell receptor (beta chain) has only a few counts. A read error is possible here, since a much larger clone lies one base away. This sample stems from a study of blood T cells in healthy people across ages. A sample-barcoded 5' primer and a J-beta primer mix were used in a second PCR of about 7 to 12 cycles. Every cDNA molecule bore a tag from a template-switch adaptor containing 12 random nucleotides. TCRdb redid the calling of the 5' RACE reads with MiXCR, one entry per CDR3 protein. The repertoire has hundreds of thousands of distinct CDR3 sequences, around 26% of them found once; the top ten carry 15% to 20%. V gave up 0 bases and J gave up 7 bases; unmatched junction bases: 8. The germline V gene encodes CDR1 SNHLY and CDR2 FYNNEI. This CDR3 is 16 amino acids long.

Sequences were obtained from blood. This chain links TRBV2 with TRBJ2-1, with TRBD2 matching over 8 bases. This sequence originates from a woman older than 75 in good health. The CDR3 region is CASSEAPGGRMNEQFF. The CDR3 DNA is TGTGCCAGCAGTGAAGCTCCGGGGGGGCGGATGAATGAGCAGTTCTTC.